This T cell receptor beta chain was retrieved from a study of blood T cell repertoires in COVID-19. Profiled with immunoSEQ multiplex PCR; TCRdb holds only in-frame clones, not every one. The sample contains over 150,000 clones, more than 75% of which appear only once. The CDR3 totals 13 residues. J gave up 5 bases and V 5 bases, and 4 bases lay outside the gene matches. Germline CDR1 is SGHTA and CDR2 is FQGNSA. Sequencing was done on a sample of peripheral blood. The clonotype was recovered from a man aged 55 to 70 with COVID-19, enrolled during active disease. The chain combines TRBV7-2 with TRBJ2-5, with 8 bases identical to TRBD2. The DNA of the CDR3 is TGTGCCAGCAGCCCGACGGGGGGGGAGACCCAGTACTTC. Amino acid sequence: CASSPTGGETQYF.